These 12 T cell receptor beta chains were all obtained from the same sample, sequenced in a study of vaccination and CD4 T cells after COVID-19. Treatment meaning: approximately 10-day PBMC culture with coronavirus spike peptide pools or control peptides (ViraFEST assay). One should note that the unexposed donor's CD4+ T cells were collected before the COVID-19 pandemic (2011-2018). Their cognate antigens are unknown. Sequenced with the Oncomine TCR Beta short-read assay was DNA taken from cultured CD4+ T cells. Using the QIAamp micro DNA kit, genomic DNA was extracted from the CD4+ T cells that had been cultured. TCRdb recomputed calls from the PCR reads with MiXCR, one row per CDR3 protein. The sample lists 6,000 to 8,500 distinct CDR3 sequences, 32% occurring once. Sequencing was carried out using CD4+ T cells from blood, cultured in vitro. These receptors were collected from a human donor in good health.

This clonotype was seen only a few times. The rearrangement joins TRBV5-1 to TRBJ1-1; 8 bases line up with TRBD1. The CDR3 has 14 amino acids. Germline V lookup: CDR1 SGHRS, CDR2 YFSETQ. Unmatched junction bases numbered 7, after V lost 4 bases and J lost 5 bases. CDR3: CASSNGQGWTEAFF. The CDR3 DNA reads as TGCGCCAGCAGCAACGGACAGGGATGGACTGAAGCTTTCTTT.

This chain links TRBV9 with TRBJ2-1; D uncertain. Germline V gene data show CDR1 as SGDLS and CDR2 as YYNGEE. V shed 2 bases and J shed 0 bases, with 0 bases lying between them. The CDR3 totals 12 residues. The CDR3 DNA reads TGTGCCAGCAGCGTCTCCTACAATGAGCAGTTCTTC. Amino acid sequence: CASSVSYNEQFF.

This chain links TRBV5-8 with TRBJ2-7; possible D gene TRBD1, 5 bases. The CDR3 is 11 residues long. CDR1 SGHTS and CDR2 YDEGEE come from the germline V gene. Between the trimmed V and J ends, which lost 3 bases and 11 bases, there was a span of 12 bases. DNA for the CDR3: TGTGCCAGCAGCTACGCAGGGATTGAGTACTTC. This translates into CASSYAGIEYF.

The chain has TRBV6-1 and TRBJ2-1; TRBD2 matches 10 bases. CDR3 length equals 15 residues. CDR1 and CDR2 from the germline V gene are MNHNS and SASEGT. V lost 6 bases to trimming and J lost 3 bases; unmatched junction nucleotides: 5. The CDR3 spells CASRVTSGVYNEQFF. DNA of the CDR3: TGTGCCAGCAGGGTTACTAGCGGGGTCTACAATGAGCAGTTCTTC.

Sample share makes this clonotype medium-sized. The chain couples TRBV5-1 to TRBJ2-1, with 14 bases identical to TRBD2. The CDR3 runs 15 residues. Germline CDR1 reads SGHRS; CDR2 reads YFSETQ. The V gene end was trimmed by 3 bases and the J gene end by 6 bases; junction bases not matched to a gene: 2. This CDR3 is CASSSGLAGGNEQFF. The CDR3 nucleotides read TGCGCCAGCAGCTCCGGACTAGCGGGAGGCAATGAGCAGTTCTTC.

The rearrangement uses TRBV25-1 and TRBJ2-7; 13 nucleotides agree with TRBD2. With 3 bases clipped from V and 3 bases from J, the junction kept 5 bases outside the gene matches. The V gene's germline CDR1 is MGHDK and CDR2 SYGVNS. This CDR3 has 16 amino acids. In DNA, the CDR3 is TGTGCCAGCAGTGAGTGGGGACTAGCGGGAAACTACGAGCAGTACTTC. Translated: CASSEWGLAGNYEQYF.

This CDR3 is CATSDFRTTWYF. CDR3 in DNA: TGTGCCACCAGTGATTTCCGGACCACCTGGTATTTT. The rearrangement joins TRBV24-1 to TRBJ2-3; the D is unclear. The CDR3 is 12 amino acids. The germline V gene has CDR1 KGHDR and CDR2 SFDVKD. V gave up 1 base and J gave up 14 bases, with 12 bases separating them.

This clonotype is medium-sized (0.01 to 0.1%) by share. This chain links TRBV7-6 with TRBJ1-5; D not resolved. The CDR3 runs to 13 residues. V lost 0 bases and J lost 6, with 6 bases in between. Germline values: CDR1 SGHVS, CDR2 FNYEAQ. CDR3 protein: CASSLAWGQPQHF. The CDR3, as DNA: TGTGCCAGCAGCTTAGCGTGGGGTCAGCCCCAGCATTTT.

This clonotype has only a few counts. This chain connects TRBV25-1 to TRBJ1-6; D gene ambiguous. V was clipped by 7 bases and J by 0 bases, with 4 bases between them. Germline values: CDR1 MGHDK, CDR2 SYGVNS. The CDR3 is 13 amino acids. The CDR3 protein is CASKASYNSPLHF. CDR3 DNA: TGTGCCAGCAAAGCCTCCTATAATTCACCCCTCCACTTT.

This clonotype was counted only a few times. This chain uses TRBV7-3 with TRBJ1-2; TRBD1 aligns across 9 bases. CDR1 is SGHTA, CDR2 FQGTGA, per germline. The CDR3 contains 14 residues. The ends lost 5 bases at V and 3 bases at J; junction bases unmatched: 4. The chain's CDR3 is CASSPGTGHYGYTF. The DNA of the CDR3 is TGTGCCAGCAGCCCGGGGACAGGGCACTATGGCTACACCTTC.

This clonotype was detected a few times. The CDR3 region is CASSLNHNQPQHF. The CDR3 bases are TGTGCCAGCAGCTTAAACCACAATCAGCCCCAGCATTTT. The rearrangement joins TRBV7-3 to TRBJ1-5, with D unresolved. V gave up 1 base and J gave up 3 bases, with 4 bases separating them. The CDR3 sequence is 13 residues long. Germline-derived CDR1 and CDR2 are SGHTA and FQGTGA.

This chain's CDR3 is CASSLVGGPNEQFF. CDR3 coding DNA: TGTGCCAGCAGCTTAGTGGGAGGGCCGAATGAGCAGTTCTTC. The chain employs TRBV11-3 and TRBJ2-1; 7 bases line up with TRBD2. The CDR3 runs to 14 residues. J was trimmed by 7 bases and V by 1 base; bases with no gene match: 4. Germline CDR1 is SGHNT and CDR2 is YENEEA.